The 20 T cell receptor beta chains below all came from one sample that was sequenced in a study of CDR3 diversity in severe acne. TCRdb re-derived calls from the PCR reads in MiXCR, one entry per CDR3 protein. The sample lists approximately 77,000 distinct CDR3 sequences, about half occurring once. The source material was blood. These receptors originate from a male donor with severe acne vulgaris.

The gene calls are TRBV10-2 and TRBJ2-7, with TRBD2 matching over 14 bases. The CDR3 spans 18 residues. The germline gives CDR1 WSHSY, CDR2 SAAADI. Trimming took 0 bases from V and 2 from J; bases not matched to a gene: 6. The CDR3 spells CASSESGTSGRLPYEQYF. The DNA for the CDR3 is TGCGCCAGCAGTGAGTCCGGGACTAGCGGGAGACTCCCCTACGAGCAGTACTTC.

The chain is built from TRBV7-3 and TRBJ2-7; 11 bases map to TRBD2. Unmatched junction bases numbered 21, after V lost 6 bases and J lost 5 bases. There are 19 residues in the CDR3. Germline V gene sequence: CDR1 SGHTA, CDR2 FQGTGA. The CDR3 spells CASSYSRRLAGRGPDEQYF. The CDR3 DNA is TGTGCCAGCAGTTACTCGCGGCGACTAGCGGGAAGAGGACCCGACGAGCAGTACTTC.

V is TRBV28 and J is TRBJ2-7; 7 bases agree with TRBD1. Germline assignment: CDR1 MDHEN and CDR2 SYDVKM. Trimming at V came to 2 bases and at J to 12 bases, leaving 16 bases not matched to a gene. This CDR3 comprises 15 residues. CDR3 bases: TGTGCCAGCAGTTTAGGCTTGATCGGAACAGGGGCGGTGTACTTC. This codes for CASSLGLIGTGAVYF.

This clonotype was counted a single time. The V call is TRBV7-8, the J call TRBJ1-4; D is uncertain. The germline V gene has CDR1 SGHVS and CDR2 FQNEAQ. V was pared by 4 bases and J by 4 bases, with 22 bases between. The CDR3 consists of 18 residues. The CDR3 is CASSSRPLSDLRNEKLFF. CDR3 in DNA: TGTGCCAGCAGCTCAAGACCTCTATCCGACCTCCGTAATGAAAAACTGTTTTTT.

This clonotype was seen a single time. The chain uses TRBV19 and TRBJ2-7; D perhaps matches TRBD1 (5 bases). This CDR3 is 13 amino acids long. V was pared by 9 bases and J by 1 base, with 13 bases between. The germline CDR1 and CDR2 sequences are LNHDA and SQIVND (reference sequence). Written as DNA, the CDR3 is TGTGCCAGCAGCGCCAGGGAATCCTACGAGCAGTACTTC. This encodes CASSARESYEQYF.

This clonotype was found once. The conserved final phenylalanine or tryptophan is absent from the CDR3, which likely points to a read error. The DNA is left out, because the CDR3 cannot be placed on it with certainty; the CDR3 is given as TCRdb lists it. The chain couples TRBV7-2 to TRBJ2-1; TRBD1 is the table's D call, not checked against the DNA. Ends included, the CDR3 has 10 residues. Germline loops: CDR1 SGHTA, CDR2 FQGNSA. CDR3 sequence reads: CASSLGGGRA.

This clonotype was counted many times. The genes are TRBV25-1 and TRBJ2-6; D is ambiguous. Per the germline V gene, CDR1 is MGHDK and CDR2 is SYGVNS. The ends were cut back, 0 bases at V and 4 bases at J, with 13 bases in the middle. The CDR3 has 17 residues. CDR3 nucleotides: TGTGCCAGCAGTGAATACCCCGGGCTTGGGGGGGCCAACGTCCTGACTTTC. Translating it yields CASSEYPGLGGANVLTF.

Concerning this clonotype itself: A much bigger clone sits one base away, suggesting this may be a read error. In this CDR3 the conserved last residue, phenylalanine or tryptophan, is missing, so a read error is likely. V is TRBV7-9 and J is TRBJ1-4; no clear D gene. Deletions cut 5 bases from V and 5 bases from J, with 12 bases between. The germline CDR1 and CDR2 sequences are SEHNR and FQNEAQ (reference sequence). The CDR3 covers 14 residues. The CDR3 DNA sequence: TGTGCCAGCAGCCCTGGAGGAGGGAATGAAAAACTGTTTCTT. Encoded protein: CASSPGGGNEKLFL.

The V call is TRBV19, the J call TRBJ2-5, with 7 bases fitting TRBD1. Unmatched junction bases numbered 6, after V lost 9 bases and J lost 2 bases. The CDR3 covers 13 residues. From germline, CDR1 is LNHDA and CDR2 SQIVND (reference sequence). The CDR3 loop is CASRQGLQETQYF. CDR3 nucleotide sequence: TGTGCCAGCCGACAGGGCCTACAAGAGACCCAGTACTTC.

The sample holds many counts of this clonotype. This sequence joins TRBV27 and TRBJ1-1; 7 bases agree with TRBD1. This CDR3 has 16 amino acids. V lost 2 bases to trimming and J lost 0 bases; unmatched junction nucleotides: 6. CDR1 and CDR2 from the germline V gene are MNHEY and SMNVEV (reference sequence). CDR3 in amino acids: CASSLGPGGMNTEAFF. The CDR3 DNA is TGTGCCAGCAGTTTAGGCCCAGGGGGAATGAACACTGAAGCTTTCTTT.

The rearrangement links TRBV10-3 to TRBJ2-7; 11 nucleotides agree with TRBD2. Losses at the gene ends were 2 bases for V and 4 bases for J; bases not matched to a gene: 7. Germline V gives CDR1 ENHRY, CDR2 SYGVKD. The CDR3 contains 16 residues. CDR3 DNA sequence: TGTGCCATCAGTGAGCCGGGGGGGACTAGCGGATACGAGCAGTACTTC. Translating gives CAISEPGGTSGYEQYF.

This clonotype occurred a few times. The V and J genes are TRBV5-6 and TRBJ1-1, with a tentative D call TRBD1 (5 bases). Germline CDR1 and CDR2: SGHDT and YYEEEE. With 3 bases removed from V and 6 bases from J, the gap between germline ends came to 9 bases. This CDR3 has 12 amino acids. For the CDR3, the DNA is TGTGCCAGCAGCTGGGGACTCTCTGAAGCTTTCTTT. This encodes CASSWGLSEAFF.

The gene calls are TRBV11-1 and TRBJ2-2, with no clear D. The CDR3 loop spans 15 amino acids. From germline, CDR1 is SGHAT and CDR2 FQDESV (reference sequence). Trimming left V 4 bases short and J 6 bases short, with 15 bases between. The chain's CDR3 is CASSSIPKSAGELFF. In DNA form, the CDR3 reads TGTGCCAGCAGCTCCATCCCCAAGTCAGCCGGGGAGCTGTTTTTT.

This clonotype was observed a few times. This chain joins TRBV19 and TRBJ1-5; no clear D gene. Trimming took off 5 bases at V and 5 bases at J, with 10 bases between the two ends. The CDR3 spans 13 residues. The germline V gene has CDR1 LNHDA and CDR2 SQIVND (reference sequence). CDR3 residues: CASSFLVDQPQHF. In DNA form, the CDR3 reads TGTGCCAGTAGTTTCTTAGTGGATCAGCCCCAGCATTTT.

The chain links TRBV15 to TRBJ2-1; 12 bases are shared with TRBD2. Germline-derived CDR1 and CDR2 are LNHNV and YYDKDF (reference sequence). The CDR3 totals 15 residues. Trimming took 4 bases from V and 9 from J; bases not matched to a gene: 7. DNA of the CDR3: TGTGCCACCAGCATTGGACTAGCGGGACGTGGTGAGCAGTTCTTC. It is translated as CATSIGLAGRGEQFF.

The rearrangement joins TRBV10-2 to TRBJ1-3; D possibly corresponds to TRBD1 (5 bases). The ends were cut back, 4 bases at V and 2 bases at J, with 18 bases in the middle. Germline CDR1 is WSHSY and CDR2 is SAAADI. The CDR3 is made up of 17 amino acids. The DNA for the CDR3 is TGCGCCAGCAGTGCGGAGTCGTACCGGACAACTGGAAACACCATATATTTT. Protein product: CASSAESYRTTGNTIYF.

The chain links TRBV12-3 or TRBV12-4 to TRBJ2-7; 13 bases map to TRBD2. The V segment lost 3 bases and the J segment 2 bases; nucleotides outside the gene matches: 7. There are 17 residues in the CDR3. In nucleotides, the CDR3 is TGTGCCAGCAGTTTGGGGGTTGGACTAGCGGGAGCCTACGAGCAGTACTTC. Its translation is CASSLGVGLAGAYEQYF.

The rearrangement uses TRBV7-8 and TRBJ2-2; D is undetermined. Germline CDR1 and CDR2: SGHVS and FQNEAQ. The CDR3 runs to 13 residues. V shed 8 bases and J shed 1 base, with 8 bases lying between them. In DNA form, the CDR3 reads TGTGCCAGCGGCTGGGGGAACACCGGGGAGCTGTTTTTT. It specifies CASGWGNTGELFF.

The rearrangement uses TRBV7-3 and TRBJ2-3; 15 nucleotides line up with TRBD2. The J segment lost 0 bases and the V segment lost 5 bases, leaving 6 bases of the junction unmatched. This CDR3 has 18 amino acids. CDR1 is SGHTA and CDR2 is FQGTGA in the germline V gene. CDR3 residues: CASSGTSGRYSSTDTQYF. In DNA form, the CDR3 reads TGTGCCAGCAGCGGGACTAGCGGGAGGTACTCTAGCACAGATACGCAGTATTTT.

This clonotype has only a few counts. The chain joins TRBV6-4 to TRBJ2-7; D unresolved. V was cut by 5 bases and J by 2 bases, with 16 bases left in between. The CDR3 runs to 15 residues. Germline V CDR1 and CDR2: MRHNA, SNTAGT. The CDR3, as DNA: TGTGCCAGCAGTTACCAACCGGGTTCGGCCTACGAGCAGTACGTC. Encoded protein: CASSYQPGSAYEQYV.